Sequencing of this TCR beta chain was carried out in a study of early T cells in non-severe SARS-CoV-2 infection. Study-wide context: Sequencing input comprised bulk RNA from unsorted whole blood; chain pairing was not available.

Individual cDNA molecules were tagged with unique molecular identifiers. TCRdb called the 5' RACE reads again in MiXCR, with one record for every CDR3 protein. The sample lists about 66,000 distinct CDR3 sequences, 9.1% seen once, with approximately 3% in the top ten. General study findings and limits: Comparison of clonotypes with VDJdb favored anti-spike CD8 responses while missing private and CD4 specificities.

This clonotype was counted many times. No antigen is known for it. There are 14 residues in the CDR3. Germline CDR1 and CDR2: DFQATT and SNEGSKA (reference sequence). V lost 3 bases and J lost 3, with 12 bases in between. This sequence joins TRBV20-1 and TRBJ2-1; D ambiguous. This sequence was found in an adult who was a healthcare worker with PCR-confirmed SARS-CoV-2 infection or an uninfected control (not recorded which). Sequenced: whole blood. The CDR3 DNA sequence: TGCAGTGCTAGTTCCTGGCGACACTACAATGAGCAGTTCTTC. Its translation is CSASSWRHYNEQFF.